This TCR beta chain was recorded in a study of lymphopenia after photon versus proton radiotherapy. Germline V gene lookup returns CDR1 SGHTA and CDR2 FQGNSA. This CDR3 region has 14 residues. With 5 bases clipped from V and 3 bases from J, the junction kept 7 bases outside the gene matches. Profiling relied on immunoSEQ multiplex PCR, and the TCRdb table lists in-frame clones only, not all of them. This sample carries around 59,000 clones, 84% of them seen once, and the ten largest clones take around 2%. Study findings and constraints: Post-nadir diversity loss with photons came from oligoclonal expansion, particularly CD8+ Temra cells. Under photons, naive T cells and diversity fell while effector/memory populations rose.

Concerning this clone itself: Its antigen remains unidentified.

The chain combines TRBV7-2 with TRBJ2-7; 7 bases map to TRBD1. Here the sequenced sample was peripheral blood, taken from a patient treated with proton-based radiotherapy. This clonotype originated in a man aged 55 to 69 with pancreatic cancer. Here the CDR3 DNA reads TGTGCCAGCAGCCCAGGGGACAGAAGCTACGAGCAGTACTTC. This translates into CASSPGDRSYEQYF.